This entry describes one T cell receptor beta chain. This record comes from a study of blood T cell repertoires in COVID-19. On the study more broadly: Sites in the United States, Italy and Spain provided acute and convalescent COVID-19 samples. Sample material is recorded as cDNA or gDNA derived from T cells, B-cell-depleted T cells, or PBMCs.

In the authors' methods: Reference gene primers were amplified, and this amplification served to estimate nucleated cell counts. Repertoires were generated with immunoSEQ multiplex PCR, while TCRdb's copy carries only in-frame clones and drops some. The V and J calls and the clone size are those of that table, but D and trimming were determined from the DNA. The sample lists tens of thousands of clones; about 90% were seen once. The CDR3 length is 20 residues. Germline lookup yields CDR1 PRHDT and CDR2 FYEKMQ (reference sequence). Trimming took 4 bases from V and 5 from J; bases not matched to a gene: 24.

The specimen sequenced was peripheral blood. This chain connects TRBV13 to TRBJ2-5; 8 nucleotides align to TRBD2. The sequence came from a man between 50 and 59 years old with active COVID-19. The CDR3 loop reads CASSSSGGPLRAGVLETQYF. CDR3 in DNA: TGTGCCAGCAGCTCCAGTGGGGGCCCTTTGAGAGCGGGAGTGTTGGAGACCCAGTACTTC. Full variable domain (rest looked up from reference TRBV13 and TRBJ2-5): AAGVIQSPRHLIKEKRETATLKCYPIPRHDTVYWYQQGPGQDPQFLISFYEKMQSDKGSIPDRFSAQQFSDYHSELNMSSLELGDSALYFCASSSSGGPLRAGVLETQYFGPGTRLLVL.